These 32 T cell receptor beta chains share one sample of origin, sequenced in a study of OX40 agonist ivuxolimab in advanced cancers. Clones were sequenced by immunoSEQ multiplex PCR, and TCRdb holds only the in-frame ones, with some missing. The profile shows about 97,000 clones, 85% to 90% of them singletons. The sample in question was CD4+ or CD8+ T cells sorted from blood, obtained in a trial of the OX40 agonist ivuxolimab. The receptor set was obtained from an adult with an advanced solid tumor such as melanoma, head and neck, liver or kidney cancer.

The chain carries TRBV7-8 and TRBJ2-7, with D unresolved. Germline values: CDR1 SGHVS, CDR2 FQNEAQ. Trimming removed 3 bases from V and 4 bases from J, with 7 bases in between. The CDR3 has 12 residues. CDR3 region: CASSFSRYEQYF. The CDR3 DNA sequence: TGTGCCAGCAGCTTTAGTCGGTACGAGCAGTACTTC.

The chain combines TRBV4-2 with TRBJ2-2; tentatively, D is TRBD1 or TRBD2 (5 bases each). The CDR3 spans 15 residues. Germline V lookup: CDR1 LGHNA, CDR2 YNFKEQ. V lost 0 bases, J lost 6 bases, and 11 bases lay in between. The CDR3 spells CASSQDWGIPGELFF. The CDR3 bases are TGTGCCAGCAGCCAAGATTGGGGGATCCCCGGGGAGCTGTTTTTT.

V gene TRBV29-1 combines with J gene TRBJ2-3; D ambiguous. V dropped 3 bases and J dropped 8 bases, with 12 bases sitting between them. This CDR3 has 12 residues. The germline gives CDR1 SQVTM, CDR2 ANQGSEA. CDR3 loop: CSVEPLQGTQYF. DNA for the CDR3: TGCAGCGTTGAGCCCCTACAAGGTACGCAGTATTTT.

The chain couples TRBV29-1 to TRBJ1-1; weak D call: TRBD1 (6 bases). Trimming took off 6 bases at V and 2 bases at J, with 13 bases between the two ends. This CDR3 region has 13 residues. The V gene's germline CDR1 is SQVTM and CDR2 ANQGSEA. As DNA, the CDR3 is TGCAGCGTCCGAGGGGGGGGAAACACTGAAGCTTTCTTT. It yields the protein CSVRGGGNTEAFF. Full variable domain (remainder filled in from reference TRBV29-1 and TRBJ1-1): SAVISQKPSRDICQRGTSLTIQCQVDSQVTMMFWYRQQPGQSLTLIATANQGSEATYESGFVIDKFPISRPNLTFSTLTVSNMSPEDSSIYLCSVRGGGNTEAFFGQGTRLTVV.

Concerning this clone: Additional DNA sequences in this sample encode the identical CDR3. The chain carries TRBV5-1 and TRBJ2-7; no reliable D call. V was cut by 0 bases and J by 0 bases, with 4 bases left in between. Germline assignment: CDR1 SGHRS and CDR2 YFSETQ. The CDR3 runs 13 residues. CDR3 DNA: TGCGCCAGCAGCTTGGCCGGCTCCTACGAGCAGTACTTC. Translation: CASSLAGSYEQYF.

V usage is TRBV29-1 and J usage is TRBJ1-1; D is ambiguous. The V gene lost 0 bases and the J gene lost 0 bases, with 8 bases spanning the gap. This CDR3 comprises 14 residues. Germline CDR1 reads SQVTM; CDR2 reads ANQGSEA. CDR3 bases: TGCAGCGTTGAAGAAGAACCCCTGAACACTGAAGCTTTCTTT. Residues: CSVEEEPLNTEAFF.

The rearrangement links TRBV10-2 to TRBJ1-2, with D unclear. Germline CDR1 and CDR2: WSHSY and SAAADI. Trimming took off 5 bases at V and 4 bases at J, with 5 bases between the two ends. The CDR3 runs 11 residues. The chain's CDR3 is CASSPSYGYTF. In DNA, the CDR3 is TGCGCCAGCAGTCCCTCCTATGGCTACACCTTC.

This chain uses TRBV10-3 with TRBJ2-1; D call uncertain. The CDR3 totals 16 residues. CDR1 and CDR2 from the germline V gene are ENHRY and SYGVKD. Trimming cost V 3 bases and J 0 bases, with 12 bases left between them. CDR3 DNA sequence: TGTGCCATCAGTGATGGCTCTTGGAGCTCCTACAATGAGCAGTTCTTC. This sequence encodes CAISDGSWSSYNEQFF.

This clone was counted once. The chain recombines TRBV19 with TRBJ2-1, with 15 bases identical to TRBD2. J lost 4 bases, V lost 2 bases, and 3 bases had no gene match. Germline V CDR1 and CDR2: LNHDA, SQIVND (reference sequence). This CDR3 is built from 17 residues. CDR3 protein: CASSIWGLAGGYNEQFF. CDR3 nucleotides: TGTGCCAGTAGTATATGGGGACTAGCGGGGGGATACAATGAGCAGTTCTTC.

This rearrangement joins TRBV30 to TRBJ1-6, with 10 bases aligning to TRBD1. V trimming: 5 bases; J trimming: 5 bases; junction bases outside the gene matches: 0. CDR1 is GTSNPN and CDR2 is SVGIG in the germline V gene (reference sequence). The CDR3 has 13 amino acids. The CDR3 sequence is CAWGTGDNSPLHF. CDR3 nucleotides: TGTGCCTGGGGGACAGGGGATAATTCACCCCTCCACTTT.

The rearrangement links TRBV7-2 to TRBJ1-1; tentative D call: TRBD1 (6 bases). The CDR3 has 16 amino acids. The germline gives CDR1 SGHTA, CDR2 FQGNSA. Trimming pared 6 bases from V and 0 bases from J, leaving 17 bases between. The CDR3 loop reads CASSSRQVGMNTEAFF. In DNA form, the CDR3 reads TGTGCCAGCAGTTCCCGACAGGTTGGGATGAACACTGAAGCTTTCTTT.

The J gene is TRBJ1-5, the V gene TRBV2; D gene ambiguous. Trimming removed 3 bases at V and 0 bases at J, with 6 bases between. CDR3 size: 14 residues. Germline V gene lookup returns CDR1 SNHLY and CDR2 FYNNEI. The CDR3, as DNA: TGTGCCAGCAGTGACCCTCATAGCAATCAGCCCCAGCATTTT. Its protein is CASSDPHSNQPQHF.

The V gene is TRBV4-1, the J gene TRBJ1-6, with D perhaps TRBD1 (5 bases). There are 16 residues in the CDR3. Germline CDR1 is MGHRA and CDR2 is YSYEKL. V lost 4 bases to trimming and J lost 5 bases, with 15 bases between them. This chain's CDR3 is CASSRDGHKNNSPLHF. The CDR3 bases are TGCGCCAGCAGCCGTGATGGACACAAGAATAATTCACCCCTCCACTTT.

This clone showed up just a few times. The chain has TRBV18 and TRBJ1-1, with 7 bases matching TRBD1. The CDR3 is made up of 12 amino acids. V gave up 8 bases and J gave up 7 bases; unmatched junction bases: 7. Germline CDR1 KGHSH, CDR2 LQKENI. The CDR3 loop is CASRERGLEAFF. DNA for the CDR3: TGTGCCAGCCGGGAGAGGGGGCTTGAAGCTTTCTTT. The variable domain in full, completed from reference TRBV18 and TRBJ1-1, reads NAGVMQNPRHLVRRRGQEARLRCSPMKGHSHVYWYRQLPEEGLKFMVYLQKENIIDESGMPKERFSAEFPKEGPSILRIQQVVRGDSAAYFCASRERGLEAFFGQGTRLTVV.

The rearrangement links TRBV19 to TRBJ2-2, with D tentatively TRBD1 (5 bases). The CDR3 is made up of 12 amino acids. V was shortened by 11 bases and J by 6 bases, with 13 bases between the two germline ends. Germline V CDR1 and CDR2: LNHDA, SQIVND (reference sequence). CDR3 DNA: TGTGCCTTAAGATCAGGGTCCGGGGAGCTGTTTTTT. Its protein is CALRSGSGELFF.

A remark on this clone: This CDR3 is also generated by other DNA sequences in the sample. Here the CDR3 reads CASSLWTGTNQPQHF. In DNA, the CDR3 is TGTGCCAGCAGCTTGTGGACAGGGACAAATCAGCCCCAGCATTTT. The V gene is TRBV5-6, the J gene TRBJ1-5; 8 bases agree with TRBD1. After removal of 1 base from V and 4 bases from J, the junction contained 4 bases not matched to a gene. Germline values: CDR1 SGHDT, CDR2 YYEEEE. The CDR3 spans 15 residues.

The chain employs TRBV7-2 and TRBJ2-3, with D perhaps TRBD2 (6 bases). Germline V gene data show CDR1 as SGHTA and CDR2 as FQGNSA. This CDR3 has 14 residues. Trimming removed 4 bases from V and 1 base from J, with 9 bases in between. The CDR3 reads CASSSRRGTDTQYF. CDR3 nucleotide sequence: TGTGCCAGCAGCTCCCGGAGGGGCACAGATACGCAGTATTTT.

This clone was found a few times. The chain links TRBV30 to TRBJ1-5, with 7 bases matching TRBD1. The CDR3 covers 14 residues. J lost 6 bases, V lost 8 bases, and 13 bases had no gene match. The germline gives CDR1 GTSNPN, CDR2 SVGIG (reference sequence). CDR3 in DNA: TGTGCCCTTGCGACAGGGCCGGGTCTTCAGCCCCAGCATTTT. Translating it yields CALATGPGLQPQHF.

The chain uses TRBV4-1 and TRBJ2-5; D call uncertain. There are 15 residues in the CDR3. V was shortened by 0 bases and J by 1 base, with 9 bases between the two germline ends. Germline CDR1 is MGHRA and CDR2 is YSYEKL. This CDR3 is CASSQETAGQETQYF. The CDR3 DNA sequence: TGCGCCAGCAGCCAAGAAACAGCCGGCCAAGAGACCCAGTACTTC.

The V call is TRBV9, the J call TRBJ2-2; unclear D gene. Germline-derived CDR1 and CDR2 are SGDLS and YYNGEE. The CDR3 loop spans 14 amino acids. V lost 6 bases to trimming and J lost 4 bases, with 13 bases between them. CDR3 nucleotides: TGTGCCAGCACCATAAGACCCTCCACCGGGGAGCTGTTTTTT. Protein product: CASTIRPSTGELFF.

This chain links TRBV29-1 with TRBJ2-3; 11 bases are shared with TRBD2. Per germline, CDR1 SQVTM and CDR2 ANQGSEA. V was clipped by 6 bases and J by 5 bases; unmatched bases: 13. The CDR3 loop spans 16 amino acids. DNA for the CDR3: TGCAGCGTCTCCGAGGCACTAGCGGGGGACAGAGATACGCAGTATTTT. The encoded protein is CSVSEALAGDRDTQYF.

The chain links TRBV4-1 to TRBJ2-5, with D tentatively TRBD1 (5 bases). Trimming removed 2 bases at V and 2 bases at J, with 12 bases between. This CDR3 comprises 15 residues. CDR1 MGHRA and CDR2 YSYEKL come from the germline V gene. The CDR3 spells CASSQQLRQQETQYF. In nucleotides, the CDR3 is TGCGCCAGCAGCCAACAACTTAGACAGCAAGAGACCCAGTACTTC.

V and J are TRBV4-1 and TRBJ2-1, with TRBD2 matching 7 bases. The J segment lost 6 bases and the V segment lost 1 base, leaving 3 bases of the junction unmatched. The CDR3 has 14 residues. Germline lookup yields CDR1 MGHRA and CDR2 YSYEKL. CDR3 nucleotide sequence: TGCGCCAGCAGCCAAGGACTAGCTCTCAATGAGCAGTTCTTC. Translation gives CASSQGLALNEQFF.

This chain links TRBV7-2 with TRBJ1-2; 12 bases match TRBD1. Trimming removed 5 bases from V and 5 bases from J; junction bases left unmatched: 6. Germline V CDR1 and CDR2: SGHTA, FQGNSA. This CDR3 comprises 15 residues. Here the CDR3 reads CASSLGQGARYGYTF. CDR3 nucleotide sequence: TGTGCCAGCAGCCTGGGACAGGGGGCGCGTTATGGCTACACCTTC.

The V gene is TRBV4-2, the J gene TRBJ2-1, with 10 bases aligning to TRBD2. The length of the CDR3 is 16 residues. Unmatched junction bases numbered 8, after V lost 2 bases and J lost 7 bases. Germline V lookup: CDR1 LGHNA, CDR2 YNFKEQ. DNA for the CDR3: TGTGCCAGCAGCCAACCCAGCGGGAGGGGTGGTAATGAGCAGTTCTTC. Translating gives CASSQPSGRGGNEQFF.

The J gene is TRBJ2-1, the V gene TRBV29-1; TRBD1 matches at 8 bases. Per germline, CDR1 SQVTM and CDR2 ANQGSEA. Trimming cost V 8 bases and J 6 bases; bases outside gene matches: 9. This CDR3 comprises 13 residues. This CDR3 is CSLGQGMSNEQFF. CDR3 DNA: TGCAGCCTCGGACAGGGCATGTCCAATGAGCAGTTCTTC.

The chain uses TRBV5-5 and TRBJ1-2; 8 bases are a match to TRBD1. V trimming: 4 bases; J trimming: 2 bases; junction bases outside the gene matches: 19. Germline V lookup: CDR1 SGHKS, CDR2 YYEKEE (reference sequence). This CDR3 region has 19 residues. The CDR3 DNA sequence: TGTGCCAGCAGCCCCCTCCCGGGACAGGACCTAGAACGGAACTATGGCTACACCTTC. As protein: CASSPLPGQDLERNYGYTF.

This clone was picked up a small number of times. The chain links TRBV5-1 to TRBJ1-2, with D uncertain. This CDR3 has 18 amino acids. Germline-derived CDR1 and CDR2 are SGHRS and YFSETQ. V lost 0 bases, J lost 1 base, and 19 bases lay in between. The CDR3, as DNA: TGCGCCAGCAGCTTGGTGTTGGGTCTCAACGGGATTAACTATGGCTACACCTTC. It is translated as CASSLVLGLNGINYGYTF.

This chain links TRBV18 with TRBJ2-7, with D unclear. Trimming removed 1 base at V and 7 bases at J, with 11 bases between. The CDR3 consists of 13 residues. Germline CDR1 reads KGHSH; CDR2 reads LQKENI. In DNA, the CDR3 is TGTGCCAGCTCACCACACCCGGCTGAGGAGCAGTACTTC. It specifies CASSPHPAEEQYF.

V is TRBV5-6 and J is TRBJ1-3; 7 positions match TRBD1. The CDR3 extends over 14 amino acids. The V segment lost 2 bases and the J segment 2 bases; nucleotides outside the gene matches: 1. From germline, CDR1 is SGHDT and CDR2 YYEEEE. CDR3 in amino acids: CASSFQGAGNTIYF. The CDR3 nucleotides are TGTGCCAGCAGCTTTCAGGGGGCTGGAAACACCATATATTTT.

This rearrangement joins TRBV4-3 to TRBJ2-1, with 8 bases aligning to TRBD2. This CDR3 contains 17 residues. Germline trimming cut 1 base from V and 7 bases from J; bases unmatched to any gene: 12. In germline, CDR1 is LGHNA, CDR2 YSLEER. As DNA, the CDR3 is TGCGCCAGCAGCCAAGGGCTCGCAGCGGGAGAAACTAATGAGCAGTTCTTC. Translation: CASSQGLAAGETNEQFF.

The chain links TRBV9 to TRBJ2-1, with 16 bases matching TRBD2. V lost 3 bases, J lost 2 bases, and 5 bases stayed unmatched. From germline, CDR1 is SGDLS and CDR2 YYNGEE. The CDR3 totals 18 residues. This chain's CDR3 is CASSGGTSGRETYNEQFF. Written as DNA, the CDR3 is TGTGCCAGCAGCGGAGGGACTAGCGGGAGGGAAACCTACAATGAGCAGTTCTTC.